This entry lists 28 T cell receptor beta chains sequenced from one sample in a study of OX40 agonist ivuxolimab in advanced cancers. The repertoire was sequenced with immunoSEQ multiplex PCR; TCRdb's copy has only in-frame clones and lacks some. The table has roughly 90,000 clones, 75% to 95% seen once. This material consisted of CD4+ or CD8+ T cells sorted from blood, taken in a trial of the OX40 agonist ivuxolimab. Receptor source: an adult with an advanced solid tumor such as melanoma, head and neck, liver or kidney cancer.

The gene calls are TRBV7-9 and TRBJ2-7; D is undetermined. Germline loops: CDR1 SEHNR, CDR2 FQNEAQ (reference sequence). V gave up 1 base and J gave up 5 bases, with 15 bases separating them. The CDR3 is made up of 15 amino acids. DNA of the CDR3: TGTGCCAGCAGCTTAGGGTGGCTAGGAACAGACGAGCAGTACTTC. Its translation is CASSLGWLGTDEQYF.

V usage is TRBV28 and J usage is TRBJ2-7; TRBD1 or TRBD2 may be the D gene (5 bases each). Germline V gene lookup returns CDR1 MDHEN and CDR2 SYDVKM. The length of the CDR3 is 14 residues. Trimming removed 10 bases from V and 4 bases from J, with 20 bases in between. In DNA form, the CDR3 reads TGTGCCATCGCAACCGGGACCGTACCATACGAGCAGTACTTC. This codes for CAIATGTVPYEQYF.

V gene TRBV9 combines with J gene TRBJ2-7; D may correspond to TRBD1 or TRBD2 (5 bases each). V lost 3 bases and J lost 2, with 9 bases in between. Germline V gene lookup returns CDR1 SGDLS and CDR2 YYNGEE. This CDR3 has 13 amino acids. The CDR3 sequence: CASSGGVTYEQYF. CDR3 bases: TGTGCCAGCAGCGGAGGGGTGACCTACGAGCAGTACTTC.

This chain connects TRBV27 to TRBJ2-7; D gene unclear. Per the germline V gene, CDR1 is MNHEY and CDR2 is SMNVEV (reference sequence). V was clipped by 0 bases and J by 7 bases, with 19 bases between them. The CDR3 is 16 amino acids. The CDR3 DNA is TGTGCCAGCAGTTTATCGTCTCTGGCACCTCTTTCGGAGCAGTACTTC. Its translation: CASSLSSLAPLSEQYF.

CDR3 loop: CASSVGVRENSPLHF. CDR3 coding DNA: TGTGCCAGCAGCGTAGGTGTCAGGGAGAATTCACCCCTCCACTTT. This chain uses TRBV9 with TRBJ1-6; possibly TRBD1 for D (5 bases). The germline V gene has CDR1 SGDLS and CDR2 YYNGEE. The CDR3 covers 15 residues. V lost 0 bases and J 7 bases, leaving 11 bases between the germline ends.

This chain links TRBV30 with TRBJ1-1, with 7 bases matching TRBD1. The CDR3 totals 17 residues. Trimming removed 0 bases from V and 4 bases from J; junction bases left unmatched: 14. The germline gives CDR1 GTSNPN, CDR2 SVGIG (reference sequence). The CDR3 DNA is TGTGCCTGGAGTGTCCCCTGGACAGGTTCCGGGAGCACTGAAGCTTTCTTT. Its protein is CAWSVPWTGSGSTEAFF.

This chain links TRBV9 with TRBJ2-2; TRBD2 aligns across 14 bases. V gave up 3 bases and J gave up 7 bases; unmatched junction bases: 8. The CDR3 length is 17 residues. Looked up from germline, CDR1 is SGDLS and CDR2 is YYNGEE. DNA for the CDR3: TGTGCCAGCAGCGAGACGGGACTAGCGGGAGTTTTCGGGGAGCTGTTTTTT. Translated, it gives CASSETGLAGVFGELFF. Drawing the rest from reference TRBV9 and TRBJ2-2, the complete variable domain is DSGVTQTPKHLITATGQRVTLRCSPRSGDLSVYWYQQSLDQGLQFLIQYYNGEERAKGNILERFSAQQFPDLHSELNLSSLELGDSALYFCASSETGLAGVFGELFFGEGSRLTVL.

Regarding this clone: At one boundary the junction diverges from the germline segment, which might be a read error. CDR3 sequence reads: CAWSLILNTGELLF. CDR3 nucleotides: TGTGCCTGGAGTTTAATACTGAACACCGGGGAGCTGCTTTTT. This chain connects TRBV30 to TRBJ2-2; a weak D match, TRBD2 (5 bases). This CDR3 region has 14 residues. Germline V gives CDR1 GTSNPN, CDR2 SVGIG (reference sequence).

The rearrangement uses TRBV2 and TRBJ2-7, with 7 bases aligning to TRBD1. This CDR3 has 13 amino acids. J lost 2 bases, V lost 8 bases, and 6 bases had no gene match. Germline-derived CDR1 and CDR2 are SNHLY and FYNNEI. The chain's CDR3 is CASGTAYTYEQYF. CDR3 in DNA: TGTGCCAGCGGGACAGCCTATACCTACGAGCAGTACTTC.

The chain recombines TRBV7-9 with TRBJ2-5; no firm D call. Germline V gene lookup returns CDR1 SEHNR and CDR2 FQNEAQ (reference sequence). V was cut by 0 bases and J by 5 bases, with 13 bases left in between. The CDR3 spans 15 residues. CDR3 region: CASSLAFSGRETQYF. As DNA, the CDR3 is TGTGCCAGCAGCTTAGCCTTTTCGGGCAGGGAGACCCAGTACTTC.

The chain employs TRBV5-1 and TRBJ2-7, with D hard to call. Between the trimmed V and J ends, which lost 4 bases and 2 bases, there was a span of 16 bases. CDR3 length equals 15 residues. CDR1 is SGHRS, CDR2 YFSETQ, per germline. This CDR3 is CASSPLQPFTYEQYF. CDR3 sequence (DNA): TGCGCCAGCAGCCCGTTGCAGCCCTTCACCTACGAGCAGTACTTC.

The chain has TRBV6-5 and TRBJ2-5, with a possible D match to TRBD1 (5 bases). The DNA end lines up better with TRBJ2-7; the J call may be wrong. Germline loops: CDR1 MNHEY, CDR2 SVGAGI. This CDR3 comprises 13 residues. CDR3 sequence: CASSYAGSYEQYF. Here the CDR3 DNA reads TGTGCCAGCAGTTATGCAGGGTCCTACGAGCAGTACTTC.

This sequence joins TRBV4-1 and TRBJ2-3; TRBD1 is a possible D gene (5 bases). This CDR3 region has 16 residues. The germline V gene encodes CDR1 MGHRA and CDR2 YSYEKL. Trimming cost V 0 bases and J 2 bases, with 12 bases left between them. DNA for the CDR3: TGCGCCAGCAGCCAAGATAAAGGGGTTTACACAGATACGCAGTATTTT. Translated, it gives CASSQDKGVYTDTQYF.

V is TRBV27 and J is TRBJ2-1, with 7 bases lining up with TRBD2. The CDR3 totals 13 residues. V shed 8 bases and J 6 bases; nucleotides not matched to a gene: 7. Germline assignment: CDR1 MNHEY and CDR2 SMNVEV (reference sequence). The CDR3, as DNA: TGTGCCAGCCATGCAGGGAGGGTCAATGAGCAGTTCTTC. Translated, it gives CASHAGRVNEQFF.

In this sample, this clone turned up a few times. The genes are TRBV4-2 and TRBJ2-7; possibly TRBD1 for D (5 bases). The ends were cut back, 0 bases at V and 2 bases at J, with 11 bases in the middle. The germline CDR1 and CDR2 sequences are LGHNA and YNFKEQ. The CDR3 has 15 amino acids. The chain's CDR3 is CASSQDRPGPYEQYF. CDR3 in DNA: TGTGCCAGCAGCCAAGATAGGCCAGGGCCCTACGAGCAGTACTTC.

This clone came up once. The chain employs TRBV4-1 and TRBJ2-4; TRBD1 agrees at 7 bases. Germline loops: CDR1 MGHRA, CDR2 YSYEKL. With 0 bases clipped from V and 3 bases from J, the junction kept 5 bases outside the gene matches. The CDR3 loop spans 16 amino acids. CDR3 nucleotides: TGCGCCAGCAGCCAAGATTACGGACAGGACAAAAACATTCAGTACTTC. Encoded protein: CASSQDYGQDKNIQYF.

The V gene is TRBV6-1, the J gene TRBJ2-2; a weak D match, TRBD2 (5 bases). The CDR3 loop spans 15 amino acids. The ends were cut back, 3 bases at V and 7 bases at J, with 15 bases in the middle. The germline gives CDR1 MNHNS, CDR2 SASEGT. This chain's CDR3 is CASSDRLGDNGELFF. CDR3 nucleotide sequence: TGTGCCAGCAGTGACAGATTGGGAGATAACGGGGAGCTGTTTTTT.

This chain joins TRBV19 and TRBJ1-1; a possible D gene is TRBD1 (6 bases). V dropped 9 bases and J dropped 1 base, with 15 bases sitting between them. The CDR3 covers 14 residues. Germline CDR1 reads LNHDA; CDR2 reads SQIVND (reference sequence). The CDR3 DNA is TGTGCCAGCCTCCGGGACATGGGGAACACTGAAGCTTTCTTT. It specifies CASLRDMGNTEAFF.

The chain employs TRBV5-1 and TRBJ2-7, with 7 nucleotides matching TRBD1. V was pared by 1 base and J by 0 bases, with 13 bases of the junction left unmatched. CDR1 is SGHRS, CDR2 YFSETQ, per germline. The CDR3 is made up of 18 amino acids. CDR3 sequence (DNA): TGCGCCAGCAGCTTGTCGGGACAGCCTTACAGCATCTCCTACGAGCAGTACTTC. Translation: CASSLSGQPYSISYEQYF.

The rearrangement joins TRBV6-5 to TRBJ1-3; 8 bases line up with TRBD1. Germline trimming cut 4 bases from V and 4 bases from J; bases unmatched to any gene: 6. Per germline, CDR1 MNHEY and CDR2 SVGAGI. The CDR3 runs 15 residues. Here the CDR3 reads CASSFTGGSGNTIYF. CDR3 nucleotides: TGTGCCAGCAGTTTCACAGGGGGATCGGGAAACACCATATATTTT.

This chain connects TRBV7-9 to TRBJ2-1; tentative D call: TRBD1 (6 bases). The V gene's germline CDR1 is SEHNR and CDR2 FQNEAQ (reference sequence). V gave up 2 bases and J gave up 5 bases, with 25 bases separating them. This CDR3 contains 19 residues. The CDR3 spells CASSLKIGGPRDTHNEQFF. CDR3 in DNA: TGTGCCAGCAGCTTAAAAATTGGGGGACCCAGGGACACACACAATGAGCAGTTCTTC.

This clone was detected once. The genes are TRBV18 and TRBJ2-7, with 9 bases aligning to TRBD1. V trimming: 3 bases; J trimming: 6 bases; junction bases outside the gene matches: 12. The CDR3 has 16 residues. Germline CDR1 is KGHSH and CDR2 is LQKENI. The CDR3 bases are TGTGCCAGCTCACCGTTCGAACCGGGACAGGGAACCGAGCAGTACTTC. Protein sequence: CASSPFEPGQGTEQYF.

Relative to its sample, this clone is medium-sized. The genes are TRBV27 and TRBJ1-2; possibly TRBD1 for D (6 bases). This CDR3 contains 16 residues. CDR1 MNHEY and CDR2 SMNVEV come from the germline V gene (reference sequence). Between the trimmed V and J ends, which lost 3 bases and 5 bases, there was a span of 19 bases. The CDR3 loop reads CASSFSGAERGYGYTF. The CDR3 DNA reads TGTGCCAGCAGTTTCTCCGGGGCCGAAAGGGGGTATGGCTACACCTTC.

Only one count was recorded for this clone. DNA for the CDR3: TGTGCCAGCAGTTTACTAGCGGGAGGCCAGGAGACCCAGTACTTC. Encoded protein: CASSLLAGGQETQYF. This rearrangement joins TRBV28 to TRBJ2-5, with 11 bases aligning to TRBD2. This CDR3 spans 15 amino acids. Germline lookup yields CDR1 MDHEN and CDR2 SYDVKM. V lost 2 bases to trimming and J lost 5 bases; unmatched junction nucleotides: 4.

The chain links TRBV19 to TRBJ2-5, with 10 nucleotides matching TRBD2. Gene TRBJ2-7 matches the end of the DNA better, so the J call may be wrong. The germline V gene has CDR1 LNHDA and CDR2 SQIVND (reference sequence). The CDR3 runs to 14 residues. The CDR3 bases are TGTGCCAGTAGTTCGCTAGCGGGAGCCTACGAGCAGTACTTC. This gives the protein CASSSLAGAYEQYF.

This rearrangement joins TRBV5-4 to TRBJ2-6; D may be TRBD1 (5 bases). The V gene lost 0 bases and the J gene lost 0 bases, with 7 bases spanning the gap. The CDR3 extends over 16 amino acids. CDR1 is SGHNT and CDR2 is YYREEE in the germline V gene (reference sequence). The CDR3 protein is CASSLVTASGANVLTF. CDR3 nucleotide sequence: TGTGCCAGCAGCTTGGTGACAGCCTCTGGGGCCAACGTCCTGACTTTC.

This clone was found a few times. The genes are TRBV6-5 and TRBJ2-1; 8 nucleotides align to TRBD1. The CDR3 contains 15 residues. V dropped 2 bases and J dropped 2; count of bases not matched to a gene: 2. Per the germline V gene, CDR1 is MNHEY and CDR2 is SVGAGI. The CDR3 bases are TGTGCCAGCAGTTACGACAGGGGAACCTACAATGAGCAGTTCTTC. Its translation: CASSYDRGTYNEQFF.

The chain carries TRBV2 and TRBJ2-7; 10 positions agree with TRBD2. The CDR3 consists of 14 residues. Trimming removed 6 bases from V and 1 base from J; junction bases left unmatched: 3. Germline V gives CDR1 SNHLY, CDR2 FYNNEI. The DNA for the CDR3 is TGTGCCAGCAGGAAACTAGCGGGGTCCTACGAGCAGTACTTC. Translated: CASRKLAGSYEQYF.